A single sample gave rise to the 16 T cell receptor beta chains below, sequenced in a study of cytomegalovirus exposure and HLA in healthy donors. Amplification used 60 Vbeta primers and 13 Jbeta primers. Profiling relied on immunoSEQ multiplex PCR, and the TCRdb table lists in-frame clones only, not all of them. This sample has under 200,000 clones, with about 77% found just once. What was sequenced was PBMCs. These TCRs come from a man aged 30-40 years in good health and CMV-seronegative.

The V gene is TRBV30, the J gene TRBJ2-7, with D perhaps matching TRBD2 (5 bases). The CDR3 is 16 amino acids. Between the trimmed V and J ends, which lost 0 bases and 4 bases, there was a span of 19 bases. Germline V gene lookup returns CDR1 GTSNPN and CDR2 SVGIG (reference sequence). The CDR3 DNA follows: TGTGCCTGGAGTGTGGACCTAAGCGGACCCCAGTACGAGCAGTACTTC. Translated: CAWSVDLSGPQYEQYF.

This chain joins TRBV6-1 and TRBJ1-1; no definite D call. The V gene lost 5 bases and the J gene lost 0 bases, with 16 bases spanning the gap. Germline CDR1 MNHNS, CDR2 SASEGT. This CDR3 has 16 amino acids. CDR3 protein: CASSKVGRQMNTEAFF. In nucleotides, the CDR3 is TGTGCCAGCAGTAAAGTGGGGAGGCAAATGAACACTGAAGCTTTCTTT.

V is TRBV30 and J is TRBJ1-2; D unclear. V gave up 3 bases and J gave up 3 bases, with 14 bases separating them. This CDR3 spans 14 amino acids. Germline assignment: CDR1 GTSNPN and CDR2 SVGIG (reference sequence). The CDR3 reads CAWRSLPGDYGYTF. For the CDR3, the DNA is TGTGCCTGGAGGTCTCTTCCCGGGGACTATGGCTACACCTTC.

This clone was seen a handful of times. The gene calls are TRBV7-2 and TRBJ1-4; TRBD1 agrees at 10 bases. Germline CDR1 and CDR2: SGHTA and FQGNSA. There are 16 residues in the CDR3. V gave up 1 base and J gave up 8 bases; unmatched junction bases: 7. Here the CDR3 reads CASSLESGTGEEKLFF. The CDR3 DNA reads TGTGCCAGCAGCTTAGAATCAGGGACAGGGGAAGAAAAACTGTTTTTT.

This chain joins TRBV28 and TRBJ1-5; 9 bases are shared with TRBD1. The germline V gene encodes CDR1 MDHEN and CDR2 SYDVKM. The CDR3 is 15 residues long. V shed 6 bases, J shed 2 bases, and the junction held 5 bases outside the gene matches. CDR3 in amino acids: CASRGTGSRNQPQHF. For the CDR3, the DNA is TGTGCCAGCAGGGGGACAGGGTCTCGCAATCAGCCCCAGCATTTT.

The chain is built from TRBV7-8 and TRBJ1-1; tentatively, D is TRBD1 (6 bases). With 0 bases removed from V and 4 bases from J, the gap between germline ends came to 15 bases. The germline CDR1 and CDR2 sequences are SGHVS and FQNEAQ. CDR3 size: 16 residues. The CDR3 nucleotides read TGTGCCAGCAGCTTAGCGCTCCTAAGGGGGTTCACTGAAGCTTTCTTT. The encoded protein is CASSLALLRGFTEAFF.

CDR3 DNA sequence: TGCGCCAGCAGCTATGGAGGAAGGGCCACCTCCTACAATGAGCAGTTCTTC. Encoded protein: CASSYGGRATSYNEQFF. The V and J genes are TRBV4-1 and TRBJ2-1, with D possibly being TRBD2 (5 bases). V was pared by 5 bases and J by 0 bases, with 17 bases between. The CDR3 spans 17 residues. CDR1 and CDR2 from the germline V gene are MGHRA and YSYEKL.

This clone was observed once. The V gene is TRBV30, the J gene TRBJ1-2, with D tentatively TRBD1 (6 bases). CDR3 length equals 16 residues. The V end lost 1 base, the J end lost 7 bases, and 22 bases lay between the germline ends. Germline lookup yields CDR1 GTSNPN and CDR2 SVGIG (reference sequence). CDR3 protein: CAWSANPLGGASGYTF. In DNA form, the CDR3 reads TGTGCCTGGAGTGCCAACCCCCTTGGGGGCGCGAGTGGCTACACCTTC.

The rearrangement joins TRBV10-1 to TRBJ1-5, with D possibly TRBD1 on 5 matching bases. Per germline, CDR1 WNHNN and CDR2 SYGVQD (reference sequence). The V end lost 4 bases, the J end lost 9 bases, and 22 bases lay between the germline ends. The CDR3 has 16 residues. CDR3 in amino acids: CASSGSRGRVIRPQHF. The CDR3 DNA sequence: TGCGCCAGCAGTGGGTCCCGCGGCAGGGTGATTCGGCCCCAGCATTTT.

The V and J genes are TRBV6-5 and TRBJ1-3; no clear D. The CDR3 length is 14 residues. Trimming left V 2 bases short and J 0 bases short, with 5 bases between. Germline CDR1 reads MNHEY; CDR2 reads SVGAGI. The CDR3 spells CASSYVYSGNTIYF. The CDR3 region has the DNA TGTGCCAGCAGTTACGTGTACTCTGGAAACACCATATATTTT.

The CDR3 sequence is CASIVAGGSEGEEQFF. CDR3 bases: TGTGCCAGTATTGTGGCGGGCGGGAGCGAGGGAGAGGAGCAGTTCTTC. The rearrangement links TRBV19 to TRBJ2-1, with 7 bases lining up with TRBD2. Trimming took 7 bases from V and 10 from J; bases not matched to a gene: 19. Germline V gives CDR1 LNHDA, CDR2 SQIVND (reference sequence). This CDR3 is built from 16 residues.

This chain connects TRBV6-1 to TRBJ1-5; the D is unclear. In germline, CDR1 is MNHNS, CDR2 SASEGT. The CDR3 has 15 residues. Trimming stripped 6 bases from V and 1 base from J, with 13 bases between. The chain's CDR3 is CASREVGGSNQPQHF. For the CDR3, the DNA is TGTGCCAGCAGGGAGGTAGGCGGAAGCAATCAGCCCCAGCATTTT.

The chain carries TRBV5-6 and TRBJ2-2, with 7 bases aligning to TRBD2. Germline-derived CDR1 and CDR2 are SGHDT and YYEEEE. Germline trimming cut 4 bases from V and 3 bases from J; bases unmatched to any gene: 9. The length of the CDR3 is 16 residues. The CDR3 region has the DNA TGTGCCAGCAGCCCTATTTTCCTAGCGGACACCGGGGAGCTGTTTTTT. Protein product: CASSPIFLADTGELFF.

The rearrangement links TRBV2 to TRBJ1-5; D uncertain. CDR1 is SNHLY, CDR2 FYNNEI, per germline. V gave up 3 bases and J gave up 7 bases, with 7 bases separating them. CDR3 size: 12 residues. CDR3 sequence reads: CASSDGGQPQHF. The CDR3 nucleotides are TGTGCCAGCAGTGACGGCGGCCAGCCCCAGCATTTT. Full variable domain (remainder filled in from reference TRBV2 and TRBJ1-5): EPEVTQTPSHQVTQMGQEVILRCVPISNHLYFYWYRQILGQKVEFLVSFYNNEISEKSEIFDDQFSVERPDGSNFTLKIRSTKLEDSAMYFCASSDGGQPQHFGDGTRLSIL.

CDR3 sequence: CASGGRGQGEQYF. The CDR3 DNA reads TGCGCCAGCGGGGGCAGGGGGCAAGGCGAGCAGTACTTC. The V gene is TRBV10-1, the J gene TRBJ2-7, with 8 bases that match TRBD1. Trimming cost V 8 bases and J 6 bases; bases outside gene matches: 9. This CDR3 region has 13 residues. Germline CDR1 and CDR2: WNHNN and SYGVQD (reference sequence).

The chain recombines TRBV6-5 with TRBJ2-6; D is undetermined. CDR1 is MNHEY and CDR2 is SVGAGI in the germline V gene. Trimming took 0 bases from V and 0 from J, leaving 3 bases between them. CDR3 size: 15 residues. The CDR3 loop reads CASSYSGSGANVLTF. The CDR3 nucleotides read TGTGCCAGCAGTTACTCCGGCTCTGGGGCCAACGTCCTGACTTTC.